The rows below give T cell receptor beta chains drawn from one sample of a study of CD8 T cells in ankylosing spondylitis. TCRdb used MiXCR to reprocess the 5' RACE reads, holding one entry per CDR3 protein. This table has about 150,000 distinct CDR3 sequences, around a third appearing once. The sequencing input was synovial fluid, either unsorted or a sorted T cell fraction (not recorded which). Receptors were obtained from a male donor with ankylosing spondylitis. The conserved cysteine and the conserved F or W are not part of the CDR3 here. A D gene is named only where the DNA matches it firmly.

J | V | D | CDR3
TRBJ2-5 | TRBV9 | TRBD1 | ASSARGGSLETQY
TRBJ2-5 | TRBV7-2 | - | ASSLGSGYSETQY
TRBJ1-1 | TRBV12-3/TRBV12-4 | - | ASSLPQGGYTEAF
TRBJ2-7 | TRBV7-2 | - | ASSLAGRGTSYEQY
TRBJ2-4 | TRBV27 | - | ASSLSTPRDSQY
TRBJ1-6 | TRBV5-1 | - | ASSRGDGNSPLH
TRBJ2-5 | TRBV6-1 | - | ASSEAGETQY
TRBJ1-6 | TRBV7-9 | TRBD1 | ASSSGVGQGGSPLH
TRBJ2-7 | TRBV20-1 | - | SANPGPYEQY
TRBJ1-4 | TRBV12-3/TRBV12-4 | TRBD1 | ASSRGQGHGANEKLF
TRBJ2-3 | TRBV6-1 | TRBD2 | ASRRVAGGPDTQY
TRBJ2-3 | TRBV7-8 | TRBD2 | ASSFRWGGLAEDTQY
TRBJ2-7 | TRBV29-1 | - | SVKRGFGEQY
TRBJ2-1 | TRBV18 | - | ASSPGQLYNEQF
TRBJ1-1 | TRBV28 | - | ASSPPPGGTTEAF
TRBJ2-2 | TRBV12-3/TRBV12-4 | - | ASSLWVSNTGELF
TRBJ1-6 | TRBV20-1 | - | SASGGADSPLH
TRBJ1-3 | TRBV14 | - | ASSRGHAGNTIY
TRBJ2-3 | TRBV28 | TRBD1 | ASSRQGATDTQY
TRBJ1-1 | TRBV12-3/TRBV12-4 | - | ASSFPGVSNTEAF
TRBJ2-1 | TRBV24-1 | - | ATSDPRDSSSNEQF
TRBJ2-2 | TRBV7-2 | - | ASSLGAGTGELF
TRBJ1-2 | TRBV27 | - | ASSLRGNRAGGYT
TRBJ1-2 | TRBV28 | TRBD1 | ASSLRADRGHGYT
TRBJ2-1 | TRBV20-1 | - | SATYSYNEQF
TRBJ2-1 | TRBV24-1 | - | ATSDLVEQF
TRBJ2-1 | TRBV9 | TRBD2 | ASSVVASGYNEQF
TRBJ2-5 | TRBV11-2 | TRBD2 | ASSFDASGANRGAQY
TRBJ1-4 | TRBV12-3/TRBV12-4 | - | ASSLGTTTNEKLF
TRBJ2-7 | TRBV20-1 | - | SAPGRTTLSYEQY
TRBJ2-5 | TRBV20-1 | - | SAPPGNRQETQY
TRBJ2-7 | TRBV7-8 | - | ASSLGLLASYEQY
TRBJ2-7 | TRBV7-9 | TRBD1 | ASSLKTQGEDYEQY
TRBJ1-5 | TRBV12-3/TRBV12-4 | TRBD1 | ASSLAGQGSWQPQH
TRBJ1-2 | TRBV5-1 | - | ASSPGSRASGTRGYGYT
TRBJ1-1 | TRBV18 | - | ASSPRPTEAF
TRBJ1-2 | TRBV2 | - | ASSEAQYGYT
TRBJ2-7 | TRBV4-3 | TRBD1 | ASSQEGTGTPYEQY
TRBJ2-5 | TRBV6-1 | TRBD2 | ASSPGGAGKETQY
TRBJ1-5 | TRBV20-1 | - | SASPGTYNQPQH
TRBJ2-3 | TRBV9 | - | ASSVKSLGDTQY
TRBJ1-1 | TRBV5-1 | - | ASSLVLGAEAF
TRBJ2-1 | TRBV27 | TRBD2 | ASSLIPASGRSNEQF
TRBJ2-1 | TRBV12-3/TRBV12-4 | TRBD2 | ASKLSGGSYNEQF
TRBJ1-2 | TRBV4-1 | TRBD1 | ASSQDRTGGASNYGYT
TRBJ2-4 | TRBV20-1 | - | SARHEQNIQY
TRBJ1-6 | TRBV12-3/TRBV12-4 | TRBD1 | ASSPTGVRSPLH
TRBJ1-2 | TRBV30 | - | AWTRGDYGYT